The entry below gives a single T cell receptor beta chain sequence along with its context. The antigen remains undetermined. Measured with immunoSEQ multiplex PCR; TCRdb has only the in-frame clones, and not every one. In the table there are about 57,000 clones, less than 80% of which are singletons. The data were taken from a study of vaccination effects on CD4 cells after COVID-19. On the study more broadly: Antigen-specific CD4+ T cell clonotypes were called by their expansion after viral peptide-pool culture in ViraFEST. The median interval between the second dose and post-vaccine sampling was 72 days. Study-level results: After vaccination, at late timepoints, clones induced by infection and by vaccine contracted markedly.

The culture ran for 10 days, and then CD4+ T cells were isolated. All participants had two doses of either the BNT162b2 or mRNA-1273 vaccine. IL-2 medium took the place of half the medium on both days 3 and 7. The germline CDR1 and CDR2 sequences are MNHEY and SMNVEV (reference sequence). This CDR3 has 14 residues. The V segment lost 6 bases and the J segment 4 bases; nucleotides outside the gene matches: 6. V gene TRBV27 combines with J gene TRBJ1-1; 9 bases are shared with TRBD1. The TCR sequence derives from a human donor who received a COVID-19 vaccine. Sequenced material: CD4+ T cells from PBMCs cultured without peptide, taken after COVID-19 vaccination. The CDR3 DNA reads as TGTGCCAGCAGGGGACAGGGATGGGGCACTGAAGCTTTCTTT. Amino acid sequence: CASRGQGWGTEAFF.